These 13 T cell receptor delta chains were sequenced from one sample in a study of gamma-delta chains in newborns, infants, children (dated by TCRdb to between 2018 and 2020). Instrument used: Illumina MiSeq. Via CATT, TCRdb reprocessed the public reads, and rows with identical DNA were then joined. The sample data list thousands of delta-chain clones, and 11% of these were observed just once. Clones ranked in the top ten supply about 7% of the sample. Sequenced material: blood. The receptors originated from a child who was a newborn, infant or young child, either healthy, febrile or measles-vaccinated (not recorded which).

About this clone: A much larger clone lies one base from this, so it may be a read error. J is TRDJ1 and V is TRDV2, with 8 bases fitting TRDD3. The CDR3 covers 21 residues. CDR1 GEAIGNYY and CDR2 EKD come from the germline V gene. CDR3 amino acids: CARDTVRTGGETVLHTDKLIF. The CDR3 DNA reads TGTGCCCGTGACACTGTACGTACTGGGGGTGAGACCGTGCTTCACACCGATAAACTCATCTTT.

This chain's CDR3 is CACDNLGDSTDKLIF. CDR3 nucleotides: TGTGCCTGTGACAATCTGGGGGACTCCACCGATAAACTCATCTTT. The chain combines TRDV2 with TRDJ1; 8 positions agree with TRDD3. After removal of 2 bases from V and 1 base from J, the junction contained 5 bases not matched to a gene. Germline loops: CDR1 GEAIGNYY, CDR2 EKD. The CDR3 consists of 15 residues.

By sample share, this clone is medium-sized. Other DNA sequences in the sample encode the same CDR3. CDR3 loop: CACDTVGLLLGDTDDKLIF. CDR3 nucleotide sequence: TGTGCCTGTGACACCGTGGGCTTACTACTGGGGGATACGGACGATAAACTCATCTTT. The rearrangement joins TRDV2 to TRDJ1, with TRDD3 matching 13 bases. The CDR3 covers 19 residues. The J segment lost 4 bases and the V segment lost 0 bases, leaving 13 bases of the junction unmatched. CDR1 is GEAIGNYY and CDR2 is EKD in the germline V gene.

The table lists this clone with a few counts. V gene TRDV2 combines with J gene TRDJ3; 9 bases are shared with TRDD3. The J segment lost 0 bases and the V segment lost 3 bases, leaving 8 bases of the junction unmatched. CDR1 and CDR2 from the germline V gene are GEAIGNYY and EKD. The CDR3 is 19 residues long. CDR3 nucleotides: TGTGCCTGTGACCGTACTGGGGGACCAAGCTCCTGGGACACCCGACAGATGTTTTTC. Translated: CACDRTGGPSSWDTRQMFF.

This chain uses TRDV2 with TRDJ4; 9 nucleotides agree with TRDD3. Germline V CDR1 and CDR2: GEAIGNYY, EKD. V trimming: 7 bases; J trimming: 2 bases; junction bases outside the gene matches: 16. The CDR3 is 16 amino acids. In DNA, the CDR3 is TGTGCCTGCGACCCCGTACTGGGGGACGTATTAAGACCCCTGATCTTT. This gives the protein CACDPVLGDVLRPLIF.

This clone occurred a few times. Translating the DNA gives a protein that differs from the TCRdb entry at residue 11; the protein shown here is that DNA translation. The chain carries TRDV2 and TRDJ1, with 9 bases matching TRDD3. Trimming at V came to 4 bases and at J to 5 bases, leaving 10 bases not matched to a gene. CDR3 length: 15 residues. From germline, CDR1 is GEAIGNYY and CDR2 EKD. CDR3 coding DNA: TGTGCCTGTGAAGCCCTGGGGGATCGGTTTGATAAACTCATCTTT. It codes for CACEALGDRFDKLIF.

By share, this clone counts as medium-sized. This sample includes further DNA sequences coding for the same CDR3. V and J are TRDV2 and TRDJ1; the match to TRDD3 covers 8 bases. With 3 bases clipped from V and 2 bases from J, the junction kept 7 bases outside the gene matches. This CDR3 is 15 amino acids long. Germline-derived CDR1 and CDR2 are GEAIGNYY and EKD. In DNA, the CDR3 is TGTGCCTGTGACTCCCTGGGGGACTCAACCGATAAACTCATCTTT. This codes for CACDSLGDSTDKLIF.

This clone was detected once. The chain is built from TRDV2 and TRDJ1, with D possibly matching TRDD2 (6 bases). Here the J gene was assigned by germline matching of the DNA, as TCRdb has none. CDR1 and CDR2 (germline): GEAIGNYY, EKD. V lost 0 bases and J lost 0, with 34 bases in between. This CDR3 comprises 23 residues. CDR3 nucleotides: TGTGCCTGTGACACCGTGGGAATGGGGAGACCCTTCCCCTCCGAAAGGTACACCGATAAACTCATCTTT. This encodes CACDTVGMGRPFPSERYTDKLIF.

This rearrangement joins TRDV2 to TRDJ3; 13 positions match TRDD3. TCRdb carries no J gene annotation; the J gene was assigned here by matching the DNA with germline. CDR3 length: 21 amino acids. Germline V gene data show CDR1 as GEAIGNYY and CDR2 as EKD. Trimming cost V 5 bases and J 1 base; bases outside gene matches: 13. CDR3 coding DNA: TGTGCCTGTGGCAGCCTACTGGGGGATACGGCTGGGTCCTGGGACACCCGACAGATGTTTTTC. It specifies CACGSLLGDTAGSWDTRQMFF.

This clone was seen a handful of times. The genes are TRDV2 and TRDJ1; D unresolved. As TCRdb names no J gene, one was assigned here on the basis of a DNA match to germline. This CDR3 is built from 18 residues. The V gene's germline CDR1 is GEAIGNYY and CDR2 EKD. Deletions cut 0 bases from V and 0 bases from J, with 19 bases between. The DNA of the CDR3 is TGTGCCTGTGACACCGTTTCCGGGGCCACAGACGACACCGATAAACTCATCTTT. This gives the protein CACDTVSGATDDTDKLIF.

The J gene has no call, while the V gene is TRDV2; the D call in the table, TRDD3, was not verified against the DNA. Looked up from germline, CDR1 is GEAIGNYY and CDR2 is EKD. The length of the CDR3 is 16 residues. The CDR3 DNA reads TGTGCCTGGGACACGATGGTCCCCACGGACACCGATAACATCATCTTT. This translates into CAWDTMVPTDTDNIIF.

The chain combines TRDV2 with TRDJ3, with TRDD3 matching over 11 bases. The V segment lost 0 bases and the J segment 0 bases; nucleotides outside the gene matches: 9. This CDR3 has 21 residues. The V gene's germline CDR1 is GEAIGNYY and CDR2 EKD. DNA for the CDR3: TGTGCCTGTGACACCTTGCTGGGGGATACACCAAGCTCCTGGGACACCCGACAGATGTTTTTC. Translation: CACDTLLGDTPSSWDTRQMFF.

This clone was seen more than once but under ten times. The CDR3 protein is CACDIVSLGDPHTDKLIF. Here the CDR3 DNA reads TGTGCCTGTGACATCGTCTCCCTTGGGGATCCACACACCGATAAACTCATCTTT. This chain connects TRDV2 to TRDJ1; tentative D call: TRDD3 (6 bases). Germline CDR1 reads GEAIGNYY; CDR2 reads EKD. The V end lost 2 bases, the J end lost 0 bases, and 21 bases lay between the germline ends. This CDR3 has 18 amino acids.